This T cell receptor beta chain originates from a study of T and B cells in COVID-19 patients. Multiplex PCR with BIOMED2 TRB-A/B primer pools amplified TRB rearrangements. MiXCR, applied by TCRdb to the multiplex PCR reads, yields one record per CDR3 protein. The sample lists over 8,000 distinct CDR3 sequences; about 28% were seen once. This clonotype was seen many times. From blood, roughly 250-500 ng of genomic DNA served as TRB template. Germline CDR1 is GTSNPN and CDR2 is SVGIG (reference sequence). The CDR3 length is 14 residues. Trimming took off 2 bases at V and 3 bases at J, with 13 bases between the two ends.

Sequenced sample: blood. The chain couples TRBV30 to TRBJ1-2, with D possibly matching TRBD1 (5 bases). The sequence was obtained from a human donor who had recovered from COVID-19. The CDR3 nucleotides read TGTGCCTGGAGTCTGGGACTCAACCACTATGGCTACACCTTC. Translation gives CAWSLGLNHYGYTF.